This T cell receptor (beta chain) was documented in a study of Graves' ophthalmopathy and Graves' hyperthyroidism. Turning to the study itself: Sampling took place at initial diagnosis, with peripheral blood obtained before any treatment. Study results and caveats: For separating ophthalmopathy from stable hyperthyroidism, a 13-signature model gave 85% to 90% sensitivity and around 80% specificity.

Using RNA transcripts, the TCR beta CDR3 regions were amplified. An initial RT-PCR round employing HTBI primers preceded a second-round multiplex PCR. TCRdb itself ran the multiplex PCR reads through MiXCR, one entry per CDR3 protein. The table has about 380,000 distinct CDR3 sequences, about 16% seen once. This clonotype was observed many times. Its antigen is not identified. Sequences were obtained from peripheral blood. This clonotype was obtained from a woman under 30 with stable Graves' hyperthyroidism.

CDR3 DNA sequence: TGTGCCAGCAGGCGACGGGCCTCCTACGAGCAGTACTTC. Its translation is CASRRRASYEQYF. The V call is TRBV2, the J call TRBJ2-7; D is unclear. This CDR3 has 13 amino acids. CDR1 is SNHLY and CDR2 is FYNNEI in the germline V gene. The V and J ends lost 6 bases and 0 bases respectively, with 9 bases between them. Full variable domain (outside the CDR3, taken from reference TRBV2 and TRBJ2-7): EPEVTQTPSHQVTQMGQEVILRCVPISNHLYFYWYRQILGQKVEFLVSFYNNEISEKSEIFDDQFSVERPDGSNFTLKIRSTKLEDSAMYFCASRRRASYEQYFGPGTRLTVT.